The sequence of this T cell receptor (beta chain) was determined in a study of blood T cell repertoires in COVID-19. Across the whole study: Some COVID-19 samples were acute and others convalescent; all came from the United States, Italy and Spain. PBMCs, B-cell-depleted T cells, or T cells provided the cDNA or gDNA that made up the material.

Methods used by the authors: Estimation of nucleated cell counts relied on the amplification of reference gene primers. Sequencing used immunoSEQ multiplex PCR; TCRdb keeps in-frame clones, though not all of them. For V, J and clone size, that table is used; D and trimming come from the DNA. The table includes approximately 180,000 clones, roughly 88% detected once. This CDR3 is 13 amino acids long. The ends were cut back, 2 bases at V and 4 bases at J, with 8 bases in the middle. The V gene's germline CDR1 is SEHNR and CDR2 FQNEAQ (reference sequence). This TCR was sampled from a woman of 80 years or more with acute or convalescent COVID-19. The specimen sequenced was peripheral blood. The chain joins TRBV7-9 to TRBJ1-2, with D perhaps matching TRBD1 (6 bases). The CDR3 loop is CASSLQGRYGYTF. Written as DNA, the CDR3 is TGTGCCAGCAGCTTACAGGGGCGCTATGGCTACACCTTC. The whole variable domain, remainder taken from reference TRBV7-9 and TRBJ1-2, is DTGVSQNPRHKITKRGQNVTFRCDPISEHNRLYWYRQTLGQGPEFLTYFQNEAQLEKSRLLSDRFSAERPKGSFSTLEIQRTEQGDSAMYLCASSLQGRYGYTFGSGTRLTVV.